A single sample gave rise to the 5 T cell receptor beta chains below, sequenced in a study of cytomegalovirus exposure and HLA in healthy donors. Measured with immunoSEQ multiplex PCR; TCRdb has only the in-frame clones, and not every one. The data show around 80,000 clones, over 85% seen once. The sample taken for sequencing was PBMCs. The receptors come from a woman aged 18-30 years in good health and CMV-seronegative.

The V gene is TRBV25-1, the J gene TRBJ1-2; 9 nucleotides align to TRBD1. The ends lost 4 bases at V and 5 bases at J; junction bases unmatched: 5. Germline lookup yields CDR1 MGHDK and CDR2 SYGVNS. The CDR3 extends over 14 amino acids. The CDR3 DNA follows: TGTGCCAGCAGTGGTACCGGGACAGGGTATGGCTACACCTTC. Protein product: CASSGTGTGYGYTF.

This clone was detected only once. CDR3 sequence (DNA): TGTGCCAGCAGCCCCCCCGGATGGGGGGAACAAGAGACCCAGTACTTC. It specifies CASSPPGWGEQETQYF. The V and J genes are TRBV9 and TRBJ2-5; D is possibly TRBD2 (6 bases). The ends were cut back, 4 bases at V and 2 bases at J, with 18 bases in the middle. CDR3 length: 16 residues. The germline V gene has CDR1 SGDLS and CDR2 YYNGEE.

This clone was recorded once. This chain links TRBV6-6 with TRBJ2-1, with TRBD1 matching 7 bases. After removal of 1 base from V and 9 bases from J, the junction contained 3 bases not matched to a gene. The CDR3 has 13 residues. Germline V gives CDR1 MNHNY, CDR2 SVGAGI (reference sequence). CDR3 amino acids: CASSYLHRGEQFF. The CDR3 coding sequence is TGTGCCAGCAGTTACTTGCACAGGGGTGAGCAGTTCTTC.

This clone occurred once. This chain links TRBV10-1 with TRBJ2-3, with D tentatively TRBD2 (6 bases). Looked up from germline, CDR1 is WNHNN and CDR2 is SYGVQD (reference sequence). V lost 3 bases, J lost 5 bases, and 12 bases lay in between. CDR3 size: 14 residues. The DNA for the CDR3 is TGCGCCAGCAGTGACCGGGGGATAGGAGATACGCAGTATTTT. This codes for CASSDRGIGDTQYF.

This chain uses TRBV5-1 with TRBJ1-4; D remains ambiguous. The V end lost 0 bases, the J end lost 7 bases, and 13 bases lay between the germline ends. Germline CDR1 is SGHRS and CDR2 is YFSETQ. The CDR3 totals 15 residues. The CDR3 loop is CASSLGGQLSEKLFF. The CDR3 DNA is TGCGCCAGCAGCTTGGGAGGGCAGCTTAGTGAAAAACTGTTTTTT.